The 25 T cell receptor beta chains below come from one sample, sequenced in a study of Ad26.COV2.S vaccination and SARS-CoV-2 variants. Treatment meaning: some 20 received Ad26.COV2.S at low or high dose, single or two shots; 5 received placebo; per-sample allocation not given. Samples were taken on day 63 after the first vaccine or placebo injection. Clones were read by immunoSEQ multiplex PCR, and TCRdb kept only the in-frame ones, dropping some. Among some 480,000 clones listed, approximately 90% were seen once. The sequenced sample was peripheral blood, obtained in a trial of Ad26.COV2.S vaccine versus placebo. The receptors here all came from a person aged 18-65 years who received the Ad26.COV2.S COVID-19 vaccine or a placebo.

V is TRBV5-1 and J is TRBJ2-1; 9 positions match TRBD2. This CDR3 contains 14 residues. Trimming cost V 6 bases and J 5 bases; bases outside gene matches: 6. CDR1 is SGHRS and CDR2 is YFSETQ in the germline V gene. For the CDR3, the DNA is TGCGCCAGCAATCCGACTAGCGGCAACAATGAGCAGTTCTTC. Amino acid sequence: CASNPTSGNNEQFF.

This clone was picked up one time. The rearrangement links TRBV5-4 to TRBJ2-7, with TRBD2 matching over 7 bases. The CDR3 is 17 amino acids. Germline values: CDR1 SGHNT, CDR2 YYREEE (reference sequence). Trimming removed 0 bases from V and 6 bases from J; junction bases left unmatched: 15. This chain's CDR3 is CASSLGPKSRELREQYF. For the CDR3, the DNA is TGTGCCAGCAGCTTGGGGCCCAAGTCGCGGGAGTTGCGCGAGCAGTACTTC.

The chain combines TRBV7-2 with TRBJ1-6, with D maybe TRBD1 (6 bases). The CDR3 contains 14 residues. The germline V gene encodes CDR1 SGHTA and CDR2 FQGNSA. Deletions cut 5 bases from V and 9 bases from J, with 14 bases between. Written as DNA, the CDR3 is TGTGCCAGCAGCCCTTCGGGGGCCAGTTCACCCCTCCACTTT. It translates to CASSPSGASSPLHF.

The gene calls are TRBV28 and TRBJ2-2; D call uncertain. The length of the CDR3 is 13 residues. From germline, CDR1 is MDHEN and CDR2 SYDVKM. V was clipped by 1 base and J by 6 bases, with 6 bases between them. The DNA for the CDR3 is TGTGCCAGCAGTTTATTCTTAGCCGGGGAGCTGTTTTTT. This gives the protein CASSLFLAGELFF.

V is TRBV6-5 and J is TRBJ2-1; D ambiguous. The germline gives CDR1 MNHEY, CDR2 SVGAGI. Trimming left V 6 bases short and J 2 bases short, with 11 bases between. CDR3 length: 14 amino acids. The CDR3 is CASSLAVTYNEQFF. The CDR3, as DNA: TGTGCCAGCAGCCTGGCTGTCACCTACAATGAGCAGTTCTTC.

V gene TRBV27 combines with J gene TRBJ2-1; D call uncertain. Germline loops: CDR1 MNHEY, CDR2 SMNVEV (reference sequence). V lost 3 bases and J lost 1, with 4 bases in between. The CDR3 loop spans 13 amino acids. The CDR3 DNA reads TGTGCCAGCAGTTTCTTGTCCTACAATGAGCAGTTCTTC. It codes for CASSFLSYNEQFF.

V usage is TRBV28 and J usage is TRBJ1-5; maybe TRBD1 (5 bases). Trimming cost V 2 bases and J 4 bases, with 15 bases left between them. The CDR3 length is 16 residues. Per the germline V gene, CDR1 is MDHEN and CDR2 is SYDVKM. CDR3 in DNA: TGTGCCAGCAGTTTAGCGTCCGGGGCTTGGAATCAGCCCCAGCATTTT. Protein product: CASSLASGAWNQPQHF.

This clone is a singleton in its sample. This chain uses TRBV7-8 with TRBJ1-1; D uncertain. Trimming shortened V by 5 bases and J by 1 base, and 11 bases separated the two germline ends. The CDR3 sequence is 14 residues long. From germline, CDR1 is SGHVS and CDR2 FQNEAQ. The CDR3: CASSASGRNTEAFF. CDR3 DNA sequence: TGTGCCAGCAGCGCCAGCGGGAGGAACACTGAAGCTTTCTTT.

This chain connects TRBV7-2 to TRBJ2-5; D is uncertain. This CDR3 is built from 11 residues. V shed 5 bases and J shed 7 bases, with 8 bases lying between them. The germline gives CDR1 SGHTA, CDR2 FQGNSA. The CDR3 region is CASSPKGTQYF. CDR3 coding DNA: TGTGCCAGCAGCCCTAAGGGGACCCAGTACTTC.

The V call is TRBV5-4, the J call TRBJ2-7, with 8 positions matching TRBD2. V gave up 0 bases and J gave up 5 bases; unmatched junction bases: 10. Per germline, CDR1 SGHNT and CDR2 YYREEE (reference sequence). CDR3 length equals 16 residues. CDR3 loop: CASSLDRGGLGDEQYF. The DNA for the CDR3 is TGTGCCAGCAGCTTGGATCGGGGGGGCCTTGGCGACGAGCAGTACTTC. Full variable domain (outside the CDR3, taken from reference TRBV5-4 and TRBJ2-7): ETGVTQSPTHLIKTRGQQVTLRCSSQSGHNTVSWYQQALGQGPQFIFQYYREEENGRGNFPPRFSGLQFPNYSSELNVNALELDDSALYLCASSLDRGGLGDEQYFGPGTRLTVT.

The chain has TRBV5-6 and TRBJ2-4; TRBD2 is a possible D gene (6 bases). From germline, CDR1 is SGHDT and CDR2 YYEEEE. V dropped 4 bases and J dropped 6 bases, with 17 bases sitting between them. CDR3 length equals 15 residues. CDR3 sequence: CASSLWGDQGNIQYF. The CDR3 DNA sequence: TGTGCCAGCAGCCTGTGGGGGGACCAAGGAAACATTCAGTACTTC.

The chain couples TRBV11-2 to TRBJ2-5, with D unclear. The CDR3 consists of 13 residues. CDR1 SGHAT and CDR2 FQNNGV come from the germline V gene. V shed 3 bases and J shed 5 bases, with 10 bases lying between them. CDR3 region: CASSLGRQETQYF. The CDR3 DNA sequence: TGTGCCAGCAGCTTGGGTAGGCAGGAGACCCAGTACTTC.

The chain combines TRBV5-6 with TRBJ2-7; tentative D call: TRBD1 (6 bases). Germline V lookup: CDR1 SGHDT, CDR2 YYEEEE. V lost 4 bases and J lost 3, with 11 bases in between. CDR3 length: 13 amino acids. CDR3: CASSTGHLYEQYF. The CDR3 DNA sequence: TGTGCCAGCAGCACGGGACACCTCTACGAGCAGTACTTC. Together with reference TRBV5-6 and TRBJ2-7, the CDR3 gives the full variable domain: DAGVTQSPTHLIKTRGQQVTLRCSPKSGHDTVSWYQQALGQGPQFIFQYYEEEERQRGNFPDRFSGHQFPNYSSELNVNALLLGDSALYLCASSTGHLYEQYFGPGTRLTVT.

The CDR3 here is CASSLELAGGPDTQYF. DNA for the CDR3: TGTGCCAGCAGCTTGGAACTAGCGGGAGGGCCCGATACGCAGTATTTT. The rearrangement joins TRBV5-6 to TRBJ2-3, with TRBD2 matching over 13 bases. V lost 0 bases, J lost 6 bases, and 4 bases stayed unmatched. The CDR3 contains 16 residues. The germline V gene encodes CDR1 SGHDT and CDR2 YYEEEE. Looking up the rest from reference TRBV5-6 and TRBJ2-3 gives the full variable domain: DAGVTQSPTHLIKTRGQQVTLRCSPKSGHDTVSWYQQALGQGPQFIFQYYEEEERQRGNFPDRFSGHQFPNYSSELNVNALLLGDSALYLCASSLELAGGPDTQYFGPGTRLTVL.

This clone was seen just once. The rearrangement uses TRBV25-1 and TRBJ2-2; D might be TRBD1 or TRBD2, each matching 5 bases. Trimming took off 4 bases at V and 4 bases at J, with 10 bases between the two ends. Germline CDR1 reads MGHDK; CDR2 reads SYGVNS. CDR3 length: 14 amino acids. CDR3 amino acids: CASSAGTFTGELFF. In nucleotides, the CDR3 is TGTGCCAGCAGTGCCGGGACGTTCACCGGGGAGCTGTTTTTT.

The chain is built from TRBV5-8 and TRBJ2-1; TRBD1 is a possible D gene (6 bases). CDR3 size: 17 residues. With 8 bases removed from V and 0 bases from J, the gap between germline ends came to 21 bases. Germline CDR1 is SGHTS and CDR2 is YDEGEE. CDR3 sequence (DNA): TGTGCCAGTAAACCACTTGGGGCAGGGGTCTCCTACAATGAGCAGTTCTTC. Its translation is CASKPLGAGVSYNEQFF.

J is TRBJ1-5 and V is TRBV6-1; tentative D call: TRBD1 (6 bases). CDR3 size: 16 residues. V was clipped by 2 bases and J by 0 bases, with 11 bases between them. Looked up from germline, CDR1 is MNHNS and CDR2 is SASEGT. The CDR3 DNA follows: TGTGCCAGCAGTGAAATAGGACAGTTTAGCAATCAGCCCCAGCATTTT. Translating it yields CASSEIGQFSNQPQHF.

Comment on this clone: The same CDR3 is also encoded by other DNA sequences in this sample. This chain connects TRBV30 to TRBJ1-5, with D hard to call. The V gene's germline CDR1 is GTSNPN and CDR2 SVGIG (reference sequence). The CDR3 consists of 13 residues. The V gene lost 0 bases and the J gene lost 1 base, with 4 bases spanning the gap. Here the CDR3 DNA reads TGTGCCTGGAGTGTGGCAAGCAATCAGCCCCAGCATTTT. It specifies CAWSVASNQPQHF.

The genes are TRBV6-5 and TRBJ2-1; 9 bases agree with TRBD2. This CDR3 has 15 amino acids. The ends lost 5 bases at V and 3 bases at J; junction bases unmatched: 5. Germline CDR1 and CDR2: MNHEY and SVGAGI. DNA for the CDR3: TGTGCCAGCAGTATAGCGGGAGAGGTCTACAATGAGCAGTTCTTC. It is translated as CASSIAGEVYNEQFF.

The CDR3 DNA sequence: TGTGCCAGCAGCCCCGGCGGTAGCGGACCCACAGATACGCAGTATTTT. This encodes CASSPGGSGPTDTQYF. The chain joins TRBV9 to TRBJ2-3; D is perhaps TRBD2 (6 bases). Per the germline V gene, CDR1 is SGDLS and CDR2 is YYNGEE. The CDR3 runs to 16 residues. The V gene lost 4 bases and the J gene lost 2 bases, with 17 bases spanning the gap.

This clone was picked up one time. The chain combines TRBV4-1 with TRBJ2-4; a possible D gene is TRBD2 (6 bases). V lost 2 bases to trimming and J lost 4 bases, with 12 bases between them. CDR3 length: 15 amino acids. Germline V gene sequence: CDR1 MGHRA, CDR2 YSYEKL. DNA of the CDR3: TGCGCCAGCAGCCAAACGGAGGGCGGTAAAAACATTCAGTACTTC. It codes for CASSQTEGGKNIQYF.

The gene calls are TRBV2 and TRBJ1-4, with a tentative D call TRBD1 (6 bases). V shed 3 bases and J shed 13 bases, with 18 bases lying between them. The length of the CDR3 is 14 residues. Germline V gene data show CDR1 as SNHLY and CDR2 as FYNNEI. The CDR3 sequence is CASSDGGLMGRLFF. Here the CDR3 DNA reads TGTGCCAGCAGTGATGGGGGCTTAATGGGTCGACTGTTTTTT.

V is TRBV28 and J is TRBJ2-2; 9 bases line up with TRBD1. This CDR3 is built from 16 residues. Germline V gene lookup returns CDR1 MDHEN and CDR2 SYDVKM. V was pared by 2 bases and J by 3 bases, with 4 bases of the junction left unmatched. For the CDR3, the DNA is TGTGCCAGCAGTTTAGTGGGACAGGGTTACACCGGGGAGCTGTTTTTT. Translation: CASSLVGQGYTGELFF.

The V call is TRBV24-1, the J call TRBJ2-1, with D perhaps matching TRBD1 (5 bases). CDR3 size: 16 residues. V lost 3 bases and J lost 5, with 16 bases in between. In germline, CDR1 is KGHDR, CDR2 SFDVKD. CDR3 loop: CATSDLAGHINNEQFF. CDR3 bases: TGTGCCACCAGTGATCTTGCCGGACATATCAACAATGAGCAGTTCTTC.

The rearrangement joins TRBV3-1 (or the pseudogene TRBV3-2) to TRBJ2-7; D is unresolved. V lost 5 bases and J lost 3, with 5 bases in between. CDR3 size: 11 residues. Germline V gives CDR1 LGHDT, CDR2 YNNKEL (reference sequence). The CDR3 loop is CASSGIYEQYF. The CDR3 coding sequence is TGTGCCAGCAGCGGTATCTACGAGCAGTACTTC.